This T cell receptor beta chain was captured in a study of graft-versus-host responses after intestinal transplantation. The data were produced by immunoSEQ multiplex PCR, yet TCRdb's version contains in-frame clones alone and is incomplete. The table includes 99,000 or so clones, approximately 90% detected once. To note about this clone: Its antigen is as yet unknown.

V gave up 3 bases and J gave up 6 bases; unmatched junction bases: 7. Germline CDR1 MGHRA, CDR2 YSYEKL. The CDR3 is 15 amino acids. Study-wide results and caveats: Graft-versus-host to host-versus-graft clonal ratios in allografts were high in patients with graft-donor T cell macrochimerism.

V usage is TRBV4-1 and J usage is TRBJ2-7; TRBD2 aligns across 11 bases. The sequencing here drew on unstimulated CD8+ T cells sorted from spleen or lymph node cells, taken before transplant. The clonotype originates from a human donor who was the organ donor for an intestinal transplant. This chain's CDR3 is CASSQTSGTPSEQYF. CDR3 sequence (DNA): TGCGCCAGCAGCCAGACTAGCGGGACGCCCTCCGAGCAGTACTTC.